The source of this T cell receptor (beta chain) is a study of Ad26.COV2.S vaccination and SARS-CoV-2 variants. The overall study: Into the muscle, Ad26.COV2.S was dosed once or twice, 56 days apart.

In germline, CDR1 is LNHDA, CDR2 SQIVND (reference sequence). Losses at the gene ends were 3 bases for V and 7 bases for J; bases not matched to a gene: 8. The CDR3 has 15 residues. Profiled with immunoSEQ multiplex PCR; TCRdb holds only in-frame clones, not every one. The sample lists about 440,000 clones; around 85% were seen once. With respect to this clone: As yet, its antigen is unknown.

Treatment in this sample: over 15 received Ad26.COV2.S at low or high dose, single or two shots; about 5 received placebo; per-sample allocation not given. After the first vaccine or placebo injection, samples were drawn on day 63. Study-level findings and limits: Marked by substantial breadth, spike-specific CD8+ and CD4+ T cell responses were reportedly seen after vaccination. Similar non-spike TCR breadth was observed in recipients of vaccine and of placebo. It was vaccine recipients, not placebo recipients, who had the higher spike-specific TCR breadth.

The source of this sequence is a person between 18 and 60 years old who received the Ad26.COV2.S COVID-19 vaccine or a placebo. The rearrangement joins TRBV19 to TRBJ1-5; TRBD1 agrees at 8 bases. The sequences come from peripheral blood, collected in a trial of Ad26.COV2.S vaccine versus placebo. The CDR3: CASSIGPGQGQPQHF. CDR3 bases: TGTGCCAGTAGTATTGGTCCAGGACAGGGCCAGCCCCAGCATTTT.